Listed here are 32 T cell receptor beta chains from one sample, sequenced in a study of blood T cell repertoires in COVID-19. The table came from immunoSEQ multiplex PCR; TCRdb's copy has only in-frame clones and leaves some out. The sample has approximately 180,000 clones; approximately 79% are singletons. The sample taken for sequencing was peripheral blood. Every receptor here comes from a woman aged 70-85 years with acute or convalescent COVID-19.

This chain uses TRBV27 with TRBJ2-7, with 7 bases identical to TRBD2. V was pared by 6 bases and J by 5 bases, with 13 bases of the junction left unmatched. The germline V gene has CDR1 MNHEY and CDR2 SMNVEV (reference sequence). The CDR3 extends over 15 amino acids. CDR3 nucleotides: TGTGCCAGCAGGAGGGACTTCGCGGGAGACGACGAGCAGTACTTC. Protein product: CASRRDFAGDDEQYF.

The CDR3, as DNA: TGTGCCAGCAGTGATGGGCTGGACTACAATGAGCAGTTCTTC. It codes for CASSDGLDYNEQFF. V usage is TRBV6-4 and J usage is TRBJ2-1; no firm D call. Germline values: CDR1 MRHNA, CDR2 SNTAGT. V lost 3 bases, J lost 3 bases, and 9 bases lay in between. The CDR3 spans 14 residues.

The chain is built from TRBV7-2 and TRBJ1-3; D is unresolved. Germline values: CDR1 SGHTA, CDR2 FQGNSA. The CDR3 has 15 amino acids. Trimming removed 2 bases at V and 3 bases at J, with 11 bases between. The CDR3 loop reads CASSLSFSNGNTIYF. The CDR3 DNA follows: TGTGCCAGCAGCTTATCTTTCAGTAATGGAAACACCATATATTTT.

The CDR3, as DNA: TGTGCCAGCAGTCTACAGGGGGGGTTAGATGGCTACACCTTC. Protein: CASSLQGGLDGYTF. The J gene is TRBJ1-2, the V gene TRBV6-5, with 8 bases matching TRBD1. Germline loops: CDR1 MNHEY, CDR2 SVGAGI. V lost 5 bases to trimming and J lost 6 bases; unmatched junction nucleotides: 8. The CDR3 covers 14 residues.

The chain has TRBV5-1 and TRBJ1-4; TRBD1 matches 9 bases. CDR3 length: 14 residues. After removal of 6 bases from V and 4 bases from J, the junction contained 4 bases not matched to a gene. From germline, CDR1 is SGHRS and CDR2 YFSETQ. For the CDR3, the DNA is TGCGCCAGCACGATGGGACAGGGTAATGAAAAACTGTTTTTT. It yields the protein CASTMGQGNEKLFF. Variable domain in full (rest from reference TRBV5-1 and TRBJ1-4): KAGVTQTPRYLIKTRGQQVTLSCSPISGHRSVSWYQQTPGQGLQFLFEYFSETQRNKGNFPGRFSGRQFSNSRSEMNVSTLELGDSALYLCASTMGQGNEKLFFGSGTQLSVL.

The rearrangement links TRBV29-1 to TRBJ2-7; 12 bases are a match to TRBD2. Per the germline V gene, CDR1 is SQVTM and CDR2 is ANQGSEA. The CDR3 extends over 14 amino acids. The trim removed 4 bases at V and 2 bases at J, leaving 3 bases unmatched. CDR3 in amino acids: CSVGRLAGAYEQYF. The CDR3 DNA sequence: TGCAGCGTTGGTCGACTAGCGGGGGCCTACGAGCAGTACTTC.

DNA of the CDR3: TGCGCCAGCCGAAGTCTGGCCACAGGTACAGATACGCAGTATTTT. This translates into CASRSLATGTDTQYF. J is TRBJ2-3 and V is TRBV4-1; perhaps TRBD1 as D (5 bases). V gave up 8 bases and J gave up 3 bases, with 18 bases separating them. Germline V gives CDR1 MGHRA, CDR2 YSYEKL. The CDR3 contains 15 residues.

Concerning this clone itself: Other DNA sequences in this specimen translate into the identical CDR3. The V call is TRBV3-1 (or the pseudogene TRBV3-2), the J call TRBJ2-1, with TRBD2 matching 8 bases. The length of the CDR3 is 15 residues. The germline V gene has CDR1 LGHDT and CDR2 YNNKEL (reference sequence). J lost 4 bases, V lost 5 bases, and 7 bases had no gene match. The CDR3 sequence: CASSRGLASYNEQFF. The CDR3 DNA reads as TGTGCCAGCAGCAGAGGACTAGCATCGTACAATGAGCAGTTCTTC.

The chain carries TRBV3-1 (or the pseudogene TRBV3-2) and TRBJ1-3; D perhaps matches TRBD1 (6 bases). Germline CDR1 is LGHDT and CDR2 is YNNKEL (reference sequence). The CDR3 contains 19 residues. V lost 1 base and J 0 bases, leaving 19 bases between the germline ends. The CDR3 DNA is TGTGCCAGCAGCCAAGCGCTGACCCAGGGGTTTTTCTCTGGAAACACCATATATTTT. Encoded protein: CASSQALTQGFFSGNTIYF.

This clone was observed a few times. V gene TRBV6-5 combines with J gene TRBJ1-3; D unclear. In germline, CDR1 is MNHEY, CDR2 SVGAGI. Trimming took 2 bases from V and 1 from J, leaving 6 bases between them. This CDR3 spans 14 amino acids. The CDR3, as DNA: TGTGCCAGCAGTTACGGCAAATCTGGAAACACCATATATTTT. Amino acid sequence: CASSYGKSGNTIYF.

This clone has more than one count but fewer than ten. J is TRBJ2-1 and V is TRBV5-1, with 12 bases aligning to TRBD2. The germline V gene has CDR1 SGHRS and CDR2 YFSETQ. The CDR3 consists of 17 residues. The V gene end was trimmed by 0 bases and the J gene end by 4 bases; junction bases not matched to a gene: 5. The CDR3: CASSLGLAGGPYNEQFF. CDR3 nucleotide sequence: TGCGCCAGCAGCTTGGGGCTAGCGGGAGGGCCGTACAATGAGCAGTTCTTC.

The V and J genes are TRBV19 and TRBJ2-1, with TRBD2 matching 10 bases. With V trimmed by 4 bases and J by 7 bases, 19 bases remained unmatched. The CDR3 is made up of 19 amino acids. Germline V gene lookup returns CDR1 LNHDA and CDR2 SQIVND (reference sequence). DNA of the CDR3: TGTGCCAGTAGTAATCTCGGATCGGCTAGCGGGAGTATAAGAAATGAGCAGTTCTTC. Translated, it gives CASSNLGSASGSIRNEQFF.

The chain is built from TRBV6-5 and TRBJ1-5; the D gene is possibly TRBD1 (6 bases). In germline, CDR1 is MNHEY, CDR2 SVGAGI. V was clipped by 6 bases and J by 3 bases, with 9 bases between them. The CDR3 has 13 residues. The CDR3 region is CASRGQHNQPQHF. DNA for the CDR3: TGTGCCAGCAGAGGACAGCACAATCAGCCCCAGCATTTT.

The V call is TRBV5-5, the J call TRBJ2-5; 8 bases map to TRBD1. Germline CDR1 is SGHKS and CDR2 is YYEKEE (reference sequence). There are 14 residues in the CDR3. V lost 2 bases, J lost 4 bases, and 4 bases stayed unmatched. CDR3 bases: TGTGCCAGCAGCTTTCGCGGGACAGGAGAGACCCAGTACTTC. It yields the protein CASSFRGTGETQYF.

V usage is TRBV5-1 and J usage is TRBJ2-7; TRBD2 might be the D (6 bases). Germline values: CDR1 SGHRS, CDR2 YFSETQ. The CDR3 covers 15 residues. With 1 base removed from V and 3 bases from J, the gap between germline ends came to 14 bases. CDR3 in DNA: TGCGCCAGCAGCTTGACGGCGGGACCTAACTACGAGCAGTACTTC. Amino acids: CASSLTAGPNYEQYF.

This clone was recorded a few times. The V and J genes are TRBV7-9 and TRBJ2-1; 9 positions match TRBD2. Germline CDR1 reads SEHNR; CDR2 reads FQNEAQ (reference sequence). The length of the CDR3 is 14 residues. V was pared by 3 bases and J by 7 bases, with 4 bases of the junction left unmatched. The CDR3 DNA follows: TGTGCCAGCAGCTTCAGGACTAGCGATAATGAGCAGTTCTTC. Its protein product is CASSFRTSDNEQFF.

The DNA for the CDR3 is TGTGCCAGCAGCCAAGTAGCGGGAGGGTTCGGGGAGCTGTTTTTT. Translating gives CASSQVAGGFGELFF. This chain links TRBV4-2 with TRBJ2-2, with 11 nucleotides matching TRBD2. CDR3 size: 15 residues. The V gene's germline CDR1 is LGHNA and CDR2 YNFKEQ. Trimming at V came to 1 base and at J to 7 bases, leaving 2 bases not matched to a gene.

The V call is TRBV7-2, the J call TRBJ2-5, with a weak D call TRBD2 (7 bases). V was pared by 5 bases and J by 1 base, with 14 bases between. The CDR3 sequence is 15 residues long. Germline loops: CDR1 SGHTA, CDR2 FQGNSA. CDR3 residues: CASSPRGPTQETQYF. CDR3 DNA: TGTGCCAGCAGCCCGCGGGGGCCTACCCAAGAGACCCAGTACTTC. Together with reference TRBV7-2 and TRBJ2-5, the CDR3 gives the full variable domain: GAGVSQSPSNKVTEKGKDVELRCDPISGHTALYWYRQSLGQGLEFLIYFQGNSAPDKSGLPSDRFSAERTGGSVSTLTIQRTQQEDSAVYLCASSPRGPTQETQYFGPGTRLLVL.

V usage is TRBV6-1 and J usage is TRBJ2-7, with D perhaps TRBD1 (6 bases). The germline V and J ends were trimmed by 6 bases and 2 bases, with 20 bases remaining between them. This CDR3 is built from 16 residues. The V gene's germline CDR1 is MNHNS and CDR2 SASEGT. The DNA of the CDR3 is TGTGCCAGCAGCGAATCGGACAGCTCCTATCCCTACGAGCAGTACTTC. Translation: CASSESDSSYPYEQYF.

This chain uses TRBV19 with TRBJ1-2, with D possibly matching TRBD1 (5 bases). The germline CDR1 and CDR2 sequences are LNHDA and SQIVND (reference sequence). The CDR3 consists of 16 residues. V was pared by 3 bases and J by 2 bases, with 16 bases between. CDR3 loop: CASSIRVDTSNYGYTF. The CDR3 DNA follows: TGTGCCAGTAGTATTAGAGTGGACACTTCGAACTATGGCTACACCTTC.

The chain carries TRBV24-1 and TRBJ2-1; weak D call: TRBD1 (10 bases). The CDR3 loop spans 22 amino acids. The germline CDR1 and CDR2 sequences are KGHDR and SFDVKD. Between the trimmed V and J ends, which lost 12 bases and 2 bases, there was a span of 40 bases. The CDR3 DNA is TGTGCCTCCCTGGGAGAGCGGGAGGCCTGGGCATGGGGACAGGGGCCCTACAATGAGCAGTTCTTC. Its translation: CASLGEREAWAWGQGPYNEQFF.

This clone occurred a few times. CDR3 in amino acids: CASSLFSATPGQSNTIYF. For the CDR3, the DNA is TGCGCCAGCAGCTTGTTTTCCGCGACCCCGGGACAATCAAACACCATATATTTT. The V gene is TRBV5-1, the J gene TRBJ1-3, with a possible D match to TRBD1 (6 bases). The CDR3 runs 18 residues. V was shortened by 1 base and J by 6 bases, with 23 bases between the two germline ends. Germline V gives CDR1 SGHRS, CDR2 YFSETQ.

The chain combines TRBV2 with TRBJ1-5; 8 bases are a match to TRBD1. The CDR3 extends over 14 amino acids. The V and J ends lost 7 bases and 6 bases, in that order; junction bases with no gene match: 8. Looked up from germline, CDR1 is SNHLY and CDR2 is FYNNEI. The chain's CDR3 is CASKWDRQTQPQHF. The CDR3 coding sequence is TGTGCCAGCAAATGGGACAGGCAGACTCAGCCCCAGCATTTT. Full variable domain (missing parts from reference TRBV2 and TRBJ1-5): EPEVTQTPSHQVTQMGQEVILRCVPISNHLYFYWYRQILGQKVEFLVSFYNNEISEKSEIFDDQFSVERPDGSNFTLKIRSTKLEDSAMYFCASKWDRQTQPQHFGDGTRLSIL.

The count of this clone is one. The chain recombines TRBV5-1 with TRBJ2-5; 13 nucleotides agree with TRBD2. The CDR3 is 18 residues long. V lost 0 bases and J lost 2; bases outside the gene matches: 7. Germline V CDR1 and CDR2: SGHRS, YFSETQ. CDR3 DNA: TGCGCCAGCAGCTTGGGGACTAGCGGGAGCCGGGGGCAAGAGACCCAGTACTTC. This encodes CASSLGTSGSRGQETQYF.

CDR3 nucleotide sequence: TGCGCCAGCAGTGAGGGCAGGGTCCAAGAGACCCAGTACTTC. Translation: CASSEGRVQETQYF. This chain connects TRBV10-2 to TRBJ2-5, with D possibly TRBD1 on 5 matching bases. Germline V gives CDR1 WSHSY, CDR2 SAAADI. The ends were cut back, 2 bases at V and 1 base at J, with 8 bases in the middle. The CDR3 covers 14 residues.

The gene calls are TRBV6-1 and TRBJ1-2; 7 bases agree with TRBD1. The J segment lost 3 bases and the V segment lost 3 bases, leaving 4 bases of the junction unmatched. Germline V gene data show CDR1 as MNHNS and CDR2 as SASEGT. The CDR3 is 14 residues long. Here the CDR3 reads CASSEVRGDYGYTF. The DNA of the CDR3 is TGTGCCAGCAGTGAGGTCAGGGGGGACTATGGCTACACCTTC.

The chain links TRBV24-1 to TRBJ2-5; the match to TRBD1 covers 7 bases. CDR1 and CDR2 (germline): KGHDR, SFDVKD. The CDR3 runs to 12 residues. Germline trimming cut 7 bases from V and 7 bases from J; bases unmatched to any gene: 5. The chain's CDR3 is CATRDRHGTQYF. The CDR3 region has the DNA TGTGCCACCAGGGACAGGCATGGGACCCAGTACTTC.

V gene TRBV21-1 combines with J gene TRBJ1-2. TRBV21-1 counts as a pseudogene. The CDR3 extends over 16 amino acids. DNA of the CDR3: TGTGCCAGCAGCAAAGAGAGGCCGGGGAAGGACTATGGCTACACCTTC. The encoded protein is CASSKERPGKDYGYTF.

The chain recombines TRBV15 with TRBJ1-6; D is ambiguous. Germline CDR1 LNHNV, CDR2 YYDKDF (reference sequence). V lost 4 bases and J lost 7, with 5 bases in between. The length of the CDR3 is 12 residues. CDR3 region: CATSNSNSPLHF. The CDR3 bases are TGTGCCACCAGCAATAGCAATTCACCCCTCCACTTT.

The V and J genes are TRBV21-1 and TRBJ1-3; the table assigns TRBD1, which was not confirmed against the DNA. TRBV21-1 is a pseudogene segment. This CDR3 comprises 17 residues. The CDR3 DNA sequence: TGTGCCAGCCCTGGGACAGCACCCCCGAGCTCTGGAAACACCATATATTTT. Its translation: CASPGTAPPSSGNTIYF.

This clone was counted a few times. The rearrangement uses TRBV5-1 and TRBJ2-1; D remains ambiguous. V lost 4 bases to trimming and J lost 7 bases, with 18 bases between them. Looked up from germline, CDR1 is SGHRS and CDR2 is YFSETQ. There are 15 residues in the CDR3. CDR3 protein: CASSKDRLGLNEQFF. DNA of the CDR3: TGCGCCAGCAGCAAGGATAGACTTGGTTTGAATGAGCAGTTCTTC.

The chain is built from TRBV11-2 and TRBJ1-1; D is perhaps TRBD1 (5 bases). Per the germline V gene, CDR1 is SGHAT and CDR2 is FQNNGV. This CDR3 spans 15 amino acids. Trimming removed 6 bases from V and 5 bases from J, with 19 bases in between. CDR3 DNA sequence: TGTGCCAGCAGGGGACTCTCTGGGGTGAGGACTGAAGCTTTCTTT. This sequence encodes CASRGLSGVRTEAFF.